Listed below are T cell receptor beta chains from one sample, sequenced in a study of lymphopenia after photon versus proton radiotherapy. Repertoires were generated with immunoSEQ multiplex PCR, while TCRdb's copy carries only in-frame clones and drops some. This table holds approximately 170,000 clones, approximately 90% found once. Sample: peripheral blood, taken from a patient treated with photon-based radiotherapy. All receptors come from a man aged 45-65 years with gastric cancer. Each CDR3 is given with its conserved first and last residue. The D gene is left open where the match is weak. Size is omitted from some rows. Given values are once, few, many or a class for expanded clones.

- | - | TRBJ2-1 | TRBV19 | TGTGCCAGTACCGAGGGGTACGGTTTGAATGAGCAGTTCTTC | CASTEGYGLNEQFF
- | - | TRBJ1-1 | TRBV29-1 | TGCAGCGTGACCACCGGTTCGGGGAACACTGAAGCTTTCTTT | CSVTTGSGNTEAFF
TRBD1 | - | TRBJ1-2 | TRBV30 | TGTGCCTGCCCGGGACAGAAAGGCTATGGCTACACCTTC | CACPGQKGYGYTF
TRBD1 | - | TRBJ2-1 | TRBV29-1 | TGCAGCCTAAAGACAGGGTTCGACAATGAGCAGTTCTTC | CSLKTGFDNEQFF
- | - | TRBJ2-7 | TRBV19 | TGTGCCAGTAGTATAGGAGGGGGACCCTACGAGCAGTACTTC | CASSIGGGPYEQYF
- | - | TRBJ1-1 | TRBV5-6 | TGTGCCAGCAGCCCCGGGAACAGGTTGCCTGAAGCTTTCTTT | CASSPGNRLPEAFF
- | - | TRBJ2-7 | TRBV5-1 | TGCGCCAGCCACCTCAGGGCCTACGAGCAGTACTTC | CASHLRAYEQYF
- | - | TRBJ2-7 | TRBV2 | TGTGCCAGCAGTGAGGGCAGCTACGAGCAGTACTTC | CASSEGSYEQYF
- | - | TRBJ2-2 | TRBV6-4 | TGTGCCAGCAGTGCCACCCCCGCCGGGGTCACCGGGGAGCTGTTTTTT | CASSATPAGVTGELFF
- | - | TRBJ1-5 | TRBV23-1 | TGCGCCAGCAGCCCCCCTGATCGGGGCGGCCAGCCCCAGCATTTT | CASSPPDRGGQPQHF
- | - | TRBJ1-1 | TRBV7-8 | TGTGCCAGCAGCTTAGAATCGAACACTGAAGCTTTCTTT | CASSLESNTEAFF
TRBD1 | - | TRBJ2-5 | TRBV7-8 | TGTGCCAGCAGCTCCGGGGACAGGGGAGAGACCCAGTACTTC | CASSSGDRGETQYF
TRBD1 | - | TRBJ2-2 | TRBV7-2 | TGTGCCAGCAGCTTAAGGACAGGGGACACCGGGGAGCTGTTTTTT | CASSLRTGDTGELFF
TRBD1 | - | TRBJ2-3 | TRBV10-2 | TGCGCCAGCAGTGCACAGGGGAGCACAGATACGCAGTATTTT | CASSAQGSTDTQYF
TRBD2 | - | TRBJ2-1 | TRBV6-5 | TGTGCCAGCAGTTACTCGAGTCTAGCGGGTAATGAGCAGTTCTTC | CASSYSSLAGNEQFF
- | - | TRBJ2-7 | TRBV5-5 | TGTGCCAGCAGCTTAGGTCTGGACAGAACCTACGAGCAGTACTTC | CASSLGLDRTYEQYF
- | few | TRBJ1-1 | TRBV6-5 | TGTGCCAGCAGTTTGGAGGAACGGAACACTGAAGCTTTCTTT | CASSLEERNTEAFF
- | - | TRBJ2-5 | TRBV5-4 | TGTGCCAGCAGCTTAAAGGGGAATCTTGAAGAGACCCAGTACTTC | CASSLKGNLEETQYF
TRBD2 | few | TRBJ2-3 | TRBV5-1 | TGCGCCAGCAGCCAGGGACTAGCGGGAGATACGCAGTATTTT | CASSQGLAGDTQYF
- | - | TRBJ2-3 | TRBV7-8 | TGTGCCACCTCCGGACGGGATACGCAGTATTTT | CATSGRDTQYF
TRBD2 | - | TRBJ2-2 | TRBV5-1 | TGCGCCAGCAGCTTTACTAGCGGGACTAACACCGGGGAGCTGTTTTTT | CASSFTSGTNTGELFF
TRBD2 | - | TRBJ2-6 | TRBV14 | TGTGCCAGCAGCCGAGTTCGGGGGCTAGCGGGTTTCTCTGGGGCCAACGTCCTGACTTTC | CASSRVRGLAGFSGANVLTF
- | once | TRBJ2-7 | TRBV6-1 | TGTGCCAGCAGTGAAGTGCCCGGGCGCGGTGCCGAGCAGTACTTC | CASSEVPGRGAEQYF
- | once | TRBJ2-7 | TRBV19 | TGTGCCAGTAGTAGTCAGGGCGGTTCCCCCTACGAGCAGTACTTC | CASSSQGGSPYEQYF
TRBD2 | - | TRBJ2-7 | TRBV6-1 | TGTGCCAGCAGTGGGACTAGCGTCTCCTACGAGCAGTACTTC | CASSGTSVSYEQYF
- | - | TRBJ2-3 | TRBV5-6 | TGTGCCAGCAGCTTGGAGGCAGATACGCAGTATTTT | CASSLEADTQYF
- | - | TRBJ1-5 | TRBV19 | TGTGCCAGTAGTATAGTCTTGAACAGGGAACTAACTCAGCCCCAGCATTTT | CASSIVLNRELTQPQHF
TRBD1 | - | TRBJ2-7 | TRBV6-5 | TGTGCCAGCAGGGACAGGCTGTACGAGCAGTACTTC | CASRDRLYEQYF
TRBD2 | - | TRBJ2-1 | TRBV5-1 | TGCGCCAGCAGCTTGCGTCTAGCGGGAGCCTACAATGAGCAGTTCTTC | CASSLRLAGAYNEQFF
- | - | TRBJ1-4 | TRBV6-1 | TGTGCCACGCTGGGCGTGCGGGAAAAACTGTTTTTT | CATLGVREKLFF
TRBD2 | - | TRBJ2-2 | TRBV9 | TGTGCCAGCAGCGTAGAGGGACTAGGGGTCACCGGGGAGCTGTTTTTT | CASSVEGLGVTGELFF
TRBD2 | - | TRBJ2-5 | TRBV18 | TGTGCCAGCTCAACCACTAGCGGGAGCAGTAAAGAGACCCAGTACTTC | CASSTTSGSSKETQYF
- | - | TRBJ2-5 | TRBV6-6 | TGTGCCAGCAGCTCCTGGACATATCAAGAGACCCAGTACTTC | CASSSWTYQETQYF
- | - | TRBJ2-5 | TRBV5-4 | TGTGCCAGCGGCTCGGAGACCCAGTACTTC | CASGSETQYF
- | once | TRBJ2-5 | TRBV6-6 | TGTGCCAGCAGTTACAGCAGGGATTGGCGAGAGACCCAGTACTTC | CASSYSRDWRETQYF
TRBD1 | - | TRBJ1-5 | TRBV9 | TGTGCCAGCAGCAGCCAGGGGGCCTTCGGGCAGCCCCAGCATTTT | CASSSQGAFGQPQHF
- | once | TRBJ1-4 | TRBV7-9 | TGTGCCAGCAGCTTAGAAGTGGAAAAACTGTTTTTT | CASSLEVEKLFF
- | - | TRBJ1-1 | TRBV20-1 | TGCAGTGCTAGGGTCCACACTGAAGCTTTCTTT | CSARVHTEAFF
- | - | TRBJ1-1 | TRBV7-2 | TGTGCCAGCAGCTTACACGTCGACAGACAGAACACTGAAGCTTTCTTT | CASSLHVDRQNTEAFF